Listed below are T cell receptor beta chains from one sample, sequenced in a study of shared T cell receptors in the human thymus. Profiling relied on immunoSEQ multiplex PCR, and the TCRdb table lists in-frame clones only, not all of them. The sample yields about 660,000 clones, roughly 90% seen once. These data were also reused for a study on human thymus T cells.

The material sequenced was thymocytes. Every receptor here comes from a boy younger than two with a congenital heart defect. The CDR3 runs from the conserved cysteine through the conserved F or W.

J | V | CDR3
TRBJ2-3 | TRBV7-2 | CASSSGGTSGTDTQYF
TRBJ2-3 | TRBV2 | CASSEGRERVQYF
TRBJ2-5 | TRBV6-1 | CATKLYRGTQYF
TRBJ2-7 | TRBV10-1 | CASSGTSGYPTMKYF
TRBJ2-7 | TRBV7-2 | CASSSGGRGPGQGSYEQYF
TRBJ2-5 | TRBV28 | CASSPGWGGRLQETQYF
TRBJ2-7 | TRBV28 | CASSLRGRYYEQYF
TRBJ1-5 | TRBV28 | CASRPNRGGGQPQHF
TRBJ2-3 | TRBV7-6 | CASSLELSGGSTDTQYF
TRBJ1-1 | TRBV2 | CASSGGLEAFF
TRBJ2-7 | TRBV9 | CASSASSSYEQYF
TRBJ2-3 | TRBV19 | CARNRTSGSADTQYF
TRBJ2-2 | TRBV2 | CASSVQGGDTGELFF
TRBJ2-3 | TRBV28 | CASSIHLRTSGTDTQYF
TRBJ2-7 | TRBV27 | CASRGKGPYEQYF
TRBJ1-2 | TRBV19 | CASSPTKKPVYGYTF
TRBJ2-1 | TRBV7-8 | CASSLSGGRWYNEQFF
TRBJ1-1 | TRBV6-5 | CASSYPGMGTEAFF
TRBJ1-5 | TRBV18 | CASSPPLPGREANQPQHF
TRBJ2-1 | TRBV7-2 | CASSFRSSGGAYNEQFF
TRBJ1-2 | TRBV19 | CASRDRGSGYTF
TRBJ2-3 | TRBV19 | CASSRALAGFHTQYF
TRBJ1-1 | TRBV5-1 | CASRAGRKNTEAFF
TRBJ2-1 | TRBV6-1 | CASPIPGTSYNEQFF
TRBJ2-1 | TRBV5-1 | CASSSRDWRYNEQFF
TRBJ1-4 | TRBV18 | CASSPLLPRGREYEKLFF
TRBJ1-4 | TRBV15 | CATSRGRGPTQVDEKLFF
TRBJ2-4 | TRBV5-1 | CASRWGGVAKNIQYF
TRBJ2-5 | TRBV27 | CASSLERGNELQETQYF
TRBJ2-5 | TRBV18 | CASSPRTPGETQYF
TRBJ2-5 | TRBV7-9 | CASSLVREETQYF
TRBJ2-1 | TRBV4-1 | CASSQVVSGEQFF